Sequencing of this T cell receptor beta chain was carried out in a study of cytomegalovirus exposure and HLA in healthy donors. As to this clone: Its antigen is as yet unknown.

General study findings and limits: According to reports, the classifier identified cytomegalovirus status with high specificity and sensitivity. Analysis was carried out at a later point, and it linked a missense DCLRE1C variant to TCR beta V- and J-gene trimming.

Use of 60 Vbeta and 13 Jbeta primers characterized the PCR. Assay used: immunoSEQ multiplex PCR; TCRdb lists only in-frame clones, some missing. This sample has roughly 120,000 clones, with roughly 77% found just once. The sample was PBMCs. This TCR came from a man between 40 and 49 years old in good health and CMV-seronegative.

CDR3 sequence (DNA): TGCGCCAGCGCGTCCGGGACAGGGGTCGGCGAGCAGTACTTC. This gives the protein CASASGTGVGEQYF. The chain links TRBV5-1 to TRBJ2-7; TRBD1 matches 10 bases. With V trimmed by 7 bases and J by 6 bases, 10 bases remained unmatched. This CDR3 contains 14 residues. The germline gives CDR1 SGHRS, CDR2 YFSETQ. Full variable domain (outside the CDR3, taken from reference TRBV5-1 and TRBJ2-7): KAGVTQTPRYLIKTRGQQVTLSCSPISGHRSVSWYQQTPGQGLQFLFEYFSETQRNKGNFPGRFSGRQFSNSRSEMNVSTLELGDSALYLCASASGTGVGEQYFGPGTRLTVT.